The entry below gives a single TCR beta chain sequence along with its context. CDR3 length: 14 residues. With 1 base removed from V and 4 bases from J, the gap between germline ends came to 8 bases. The germline V gene has CDR1 SGHTA and CDR2 FQGNSA. Recruitment covered fewer than 25 US areas and drew participants whose ages spanned roughly 18 to 95 years. Cohort assignment relied on participant-reported clinical history. Donors of Cohort 3 who recovered were those that had two negative PCRs, clearance, or symptom resolution. Repertoires were generated with immunoSEQ multiplex PCR, while TCRdb's copy carries only in-frame clones and drops some. In the table there are around 300,000 clones, around 87% of which are singletons. The data are from a study of blood T cell repertoires in COVID-19. Study background: Collection of acute and convalescent COVID-19 samples took place in the United States, Italy and Spain.

The chain recombines TRBV7-2 with TRBJ2-1; unclear D gene. The sequenced sample was PBMCs or T cells enriched from blood (not recorded which). The sequence was collected from a woman in her thirties who had recovered from COVID-19. The CDR3: CASSLDSFYNEQFF. The DNA for the CDR3 is TGTGCCAGCAGCTTAGACTCTTTTTACAATGAGCAGTTCTTC. Full variable domain (rest looked up from reference TRBV7-2 and TRBJ2-1): GAGVSQSPSNKVTEKGKDVELRCDPISGHTALYWYRQSLGQGLEFLIYFQGNSAPDKSGLPSDRFSAERTGGSVSTLTIQRTQQEDSAVYLCASSLDSFYNEQFFGPGTRLTVL.